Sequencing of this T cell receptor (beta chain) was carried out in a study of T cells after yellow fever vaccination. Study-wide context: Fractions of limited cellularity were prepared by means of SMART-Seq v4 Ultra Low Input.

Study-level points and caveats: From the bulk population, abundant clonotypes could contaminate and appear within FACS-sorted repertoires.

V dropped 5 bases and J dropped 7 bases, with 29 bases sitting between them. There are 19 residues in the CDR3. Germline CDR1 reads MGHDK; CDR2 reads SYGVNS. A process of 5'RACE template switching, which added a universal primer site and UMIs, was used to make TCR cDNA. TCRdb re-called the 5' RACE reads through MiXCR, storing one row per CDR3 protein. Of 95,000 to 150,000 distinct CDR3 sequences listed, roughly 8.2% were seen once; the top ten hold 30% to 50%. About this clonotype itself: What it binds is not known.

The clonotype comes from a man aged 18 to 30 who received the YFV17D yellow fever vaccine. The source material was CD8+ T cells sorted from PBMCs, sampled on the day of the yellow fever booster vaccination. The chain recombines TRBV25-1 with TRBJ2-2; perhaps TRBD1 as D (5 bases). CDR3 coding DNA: TGTGCCAGCAGTTATGCCGATCAGGGCCCCCGCATTTCCGGCGGGGAGCTGTTTTTT. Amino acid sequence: CASSYADQGPRISGGELFF.